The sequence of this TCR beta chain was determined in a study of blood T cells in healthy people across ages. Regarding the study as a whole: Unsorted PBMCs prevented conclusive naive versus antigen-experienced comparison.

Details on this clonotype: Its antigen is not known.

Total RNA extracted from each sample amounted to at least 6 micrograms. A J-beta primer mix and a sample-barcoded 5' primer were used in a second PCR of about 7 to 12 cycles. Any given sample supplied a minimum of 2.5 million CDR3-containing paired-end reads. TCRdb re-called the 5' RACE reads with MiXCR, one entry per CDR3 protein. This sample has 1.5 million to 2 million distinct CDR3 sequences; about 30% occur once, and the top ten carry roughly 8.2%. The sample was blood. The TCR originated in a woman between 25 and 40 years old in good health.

This CDR3 reads CSAQISGGTEAFF. The CDR3 DNA reads TGCAGTGCTCAAATTTCGGGGGGAACTGAAGCTTTCTTT. The chain uses TRBV20-1 and TRBJ1-1; weak D call: TRBD1 (5 bases). Trimming cost V 5 bases and J 5 bases, with 15 bases left between them. Germline V gene data show CDR1 as DFQATT and CDR2 as SNEGSKA (reference sequence). The CDR3 has 13 amino acids.